What follows are 22 T cell receptor beta chains derived from one specimen sequenced in a study of cytomegalovirus exposure and HLA in healthy donors (dated by TCRdb to about 2017). Library preparation used the immunoSEQ multiplex PCR assay. TCRdb re-hosts the immuneACCESS table, in-frame sequences only. Its copies lack some clones; in the studies checked, an unresolved V gene accounts for under half of them, and the cause for the rest is not known. Across this sample there are roughly 200,000 clones, with approximately 89% seen only once. The ten largest clones capture about 7.7% of the sample. Material for sequencing was PBMCs. The origin of the receptors is a man aged 30 to 39 in good health and CMV-seropositive.

The J gene is TRBJ2-2, the V gene TRBV6-5; no firm D call. The CDR3 is made up of 13 amino acids. V was pared by 6 bases and J by 8 bases, with 13 bases between. CDR1 MNHEY and CDR2 SVGAGI come from the germline V gene. The CDR3 here is CASRPGPAGELFF. DNA of the CDR3: TGTGCCAGCAGGCCGGGCCCCGCGGGGGAGCTGTTTTTT.

The V and J genes are TRBV5-3 and TRBJ2-7; 7 bases agree with TRBD1. TRBV5-3 carries the ORF label, with uncertain function. J gave up 2 bases and V 4 bases, and 18 bases lay outside the gene matches. CDR3 length equals 18 residues. CDR3 residues: CARSRRDRFPRITYEQYF. For the CDR3, the DNA is TGTGCCAGAAGCCGTCGGGACAGATTTCCACGGATAACCTACGAGCAGTACTTC.

The table lists this clone with a few counts. The V call is TRBV5-1, the J call TRBJ1-5; perhaps TRBD1 as D (6 bases). V dropped 0 bases and J dropped 7 bases, with 11 bases sitting between them. The CDR3 covers 14 residues. Germline V gives CDR1 SGHRS, CDR2 YFSETQ. The DNA for the CDR3 is TGCGCCAGCAGCTTGGAGTCAGGGGAACAGCCCCAGCATTTT. It specifies CASSLESGEQPQHF.

This clone has more than one count but fewer than ten. The rearrangement joins TRBV18 to TRBJ2-4, with D perhaps TRBD1 or TRBD2 (5 bases each). Germline V gene data show CDR1 as KGHSH and CDR2 as LQKENI. Trimming shortened V by 4 bases and J by 0 bases, and 10 bases separated the two germline ends. The CDR3 sequence is 15 residues long. The CDR3 DNA follows: TGTGCCAGCTCACTAGGGACCGTAGCCAAAAACATTCAGTACTTC. It codes for CASSLGTVAKNIQYF.

The chain is built from TRBV2 and TRBJ2-5; no clear D. The CDR3 has 14 residues. Germline V lookup: CDR1 SNHLY, CDR2 FYNNEI. The ends were cut back, 3 bases at V and 2 bases at J, with 10 bases in the middle. The CDR3 here is CASSETNSQETQYF. The CDR3 bases are TGTGCCAGCAGTGAGACGAACAGTCAAGAGACCCAGTACTTC. Full variable domain (remainder filled in from reference TRBV2 and TRBJ2-5): EPEVTQTPSHQVTQMGQEVILRCVPISNHLYFYWYRQILGQKVEFLVSFYNNEISEKSEIFDDQFSVERPDGSNFTLKIRSTKLEDSAMYFCASSETNSQETQYFGPGTRLLVL.

The chain joins TRBV6-6 to TRBJ1-1; D not certain. V was clipped by 8 bases and J by 8 bases, with 9 bases between them. The CDR3 extends over 10 amino acids. Germline lookup yields CDR1 MNHNY and CDR2 SVGAGI (reference sequence). The CDR3 DNA is TGTGCCAGCCTCGATATCGAAGCTTTCTTT. It specifies CASLDIEAFF.

The table lists this clone with a few counts. The chain links TRBV7-9 to TRBJ2-1; 10 nucleotides agree with TRBD2. The CDR3 extends over 13 amino acids. The V gene's germline CDR1 is SEHNR and CDR2 FQNEAQ (reference sequence). The trim removed 2 bases at V and 9 bases at J, leaving 1 base unmatched. DNA of the CDR3: TGTGCCAGCAGCTTACTAGCGGGAGTTGAGCAGTTCTTC. Translating gives CASSLLAGVEQFF.

The chain joins TRBV4-3 to TRBJ2-6; 9 positions agree with TRBD1. Per germline, CDR1 LGHNA and CDR2 YSLEER. The trim removed 3 bases at V and 2 bases at J, leaving 11 bases unmatched. The CDR3 contains 19 residues. CDR3 residues: CASSQRRPGQGPGANVLTF. DNA for the CDR3: TGCGCCAGCAGCCAGAGACGGCCGGGACAGGGACCTGGGGCCAACGTCCTGACTTTC.

This clone was seen a few times. V usage is TRBV5-4 and J usage is TRBJ1-4, with a tentative D call TRBD1 (6 bases). The V end was cut by 3 bases, the J end by 8 bases, with 11 bases between. The CDR3 spans 13 residues. The germline CDR1 and CDR2 sequences are SGHNT and YYREEE (reference sequence). The DNA of the CDR3 is TGTGCCAGCAGCTCAGGGACACAAGAAAAACTGTTTTTT. Its translation is CASSSGTQEKLFF.

The chain links TRBV11-3 to TRBJ2-3; D is perhaps TRBD2 (6 bases). CDR1 is SGHNT, CDR2 YENEEA, per germline. V was trimmed by 6 bases and J by 0 bases, leaving 13 bases between them. The CDR3 is 15 residues long. The DNA for the CDR3 is TGTGCCAGCAGGCGCGGACTATCTAGCACAGATACGCAGTATTTT. It is translated as CASRRGLSSTDTQYF.

The chain combines TRBV29-1 with TRBJ1-2; no clear D. The V gene lost 7 bases and the J gene lost 4 bases, with 13 bases spanning the gap. CDR3 length: 12 amino acids. Germline-derived CDR1 and CDR2 are SQVTM and ANQGSEA. The CDR3: CSADWGFYGYTF. The CDR3 nucleotides are TGCAGCGCTGATTGGGGTTTCTATGGCTACACCTTC.

The rearrangement joins TRBV6-5 to TRBJ1-2; weak D call: TRBD1 (6 bases). CDR1 is MNHEY and CDR2 is SVGAGI in the germline V gene. Trimming cost V 2 bases and J 5 bases, with 15 bases left between them. The CDR3 consists of 15 residues. For the CDR3, the DNA is TGTGCCAGCAGTTACCCCGGGGGAGGGGGTTATGGCTACACCTTC. Its translation is CASSYPGGGGYGYTF.

The rearrangement uses TRBV6-5 and TRBJ2-7; 11 bases map to TRBD2. CDR1 and CDR2 from the germline V gene are MNHEY and SVGAGI. V gave up 7 bases and J gave up 5 bases; unmatched junction bases: 1. The CDR3 has 12 residues. The CDR3 region is CASKLAGDEQYF. CDR3 bases: TGTGCCAGCAAACTAGCGGGGGACGAGCAGTACTTC.

CDR3 coding DNA: TGTGCCAGCAGTCCTAGCGGGAGCACCCACGAGCAGTACTTC. It encodes CASSPSGSTHEQYF. V and J are TRBV28 and TRBJ2-7, with 10 bases that match TRBD2. V lost 5 bases and J lost 5; bases outside the gene matches: 6. Germline values: CDR1 MDHEN, CDR2 SYDVKM. CDR3 size: 14 residues.

The CDR3 protein is CAWSMGPQETQYF. CDR3 in DNA: TGTGCCTGGAGTATGGGTCCTCAAGAGACCCAGTACTTC. The J gene is TRBJ2-5, the V gene TRBV30; D is unclear. Germline V gene data show CDR1 as GTSNPN and CDR2 as SVGIG (reference sequence). This CDR3 comprises 13 residues. The V gene lost 2 bases and the J gene lost 2 bases, with 9 bases spanning the gap. The whole variable domain, remainder taken from reference TRBV30 and TRBJ2-5, is SQTIHQWPATLVQPVGSPLSLECTVEGTSNPNLYWYRQAAGRGLQLLFYSVGIGQISSEVPQNLSASRPQDRQFILSSKKLLLSDSGFYLCAWSMGPQETQYFGPGTRLLVL.

The chain is built from TRBV7-2 and TRBJ1-5; a possible D gene is TRBD1 (5 bases). CDR3 size: 14 residues. Germline CDR1 is SGHTA and CDR2 is FQGNSA. Trimming left V 5 bases short and J 2 bases short, with 10 bases between. Here the CDR3 reads CASSPRQRNQPQHF. CDR3 sequence (DNA): TGTGCCAGCAGCCCCCGACAGCGCAATCAGCCCCAGCATTTT.

The chain combines TRBV28 with TRBJ2-7, with D uncertain. The ends were cut back, 6 bases at V and 7 bases at J, with 10 bases in the middle. This CDR3 is built from 11 residues. Germline V lookup: CDR1 MDHEN, CDR2 SYDVKM. CDR3 nucleotide sequence: TGTGCCAGCAGGGGATTGGGGGAGCAGTACTTC. This translates into CASRGLGEQYF.

The V and J genes are TRBV28 and TRBJ2-2; a possible D gene is TRBD1 (5 bases). CDR1 is MDHEN, CDR2 SYDVKM, per germline. Trimming pared 6 bases from V and 4 bases from J, leaving 15 bases between. The CDR3 is 15 amino acids. For the CDR3, the DNA is TGTGCCAGCAGCCGTACAGGCTTGGGCACCGGGGAGCTGTTTTTT. It codes for CASSRTGLGTGELFF.

The CDR3 sequence: CASSPLPGGDTQYF. The CDR3 bases are TGTGCCAGCAGCCCGCTCCCCGGGGGAGATACGCAGTATTTT. The rearrangement links TRBV7-9 to TRBJ2-3; TRBD2 might be the D (6 bases). This CDR3 contains 14 residues. Germline V gives CDR1 SEHNR, CDR2 FQNEAQ (reference sequence). Trimming removed 5 bases from V and 5 bases from J, with 14 bases in between. Drawing the rest from reference TRBV7-9 and TRBJ2-3, the complete variable domain is DTGVSQNPRHKITKRGQNVTFRCDPISEHNRLYWYRQTLGQGPEFLTYFQNEAQLEKSRLLSDRFSAERPKGSFSTLEIQRTEQGDSAMYLCASSPLPGGDTQYFGPGTRLTVL.

This chain links TRBV6-5 with TRBJ2-7; 7 positions agree with TRBD1. The CDR3 covers 16 residues. Germline V CDR1 and CDR2: MNHEY, SVGAGI. V lost 0 bases to trimming and J lost 3 bases; unmatched junction nucleotides: 8. CDR3 in amino acids: CASSYSSVTGFYEQYF. The CDR3 coding sequence is TGTGCCAGCAGTTACTCGAGTGTGACAGGGTTCTACGAGCAGTACTTC.

CDR3 in DNA: TGCAGCGTCTCACAGGGTGATGGCTACACCTTC. This gives the protein CSVSQGDGYTF. The genes are TRBV29-1 and TRBJ1-2; TRBD1 might be the D (6 bases). Germline V gives CDR1 SQVTM, CDR2 ANQGSEA. V was clipped by 6 bases and J by 6 bases, with 11 bases between them. This CDR3 has 11 amino acids.

The chain couples TRBV5-4 to TRBJ2-1; 10 bases agree with TRBD2. Unmatched junction bases numbered 9, after V lost 6 bases and J lost 0 bases. CDR1 is SGHNT, CDR2 YYREEE, per germline (reference sequence). This CDR3 is 17 amino acids long. The CDR3 sequence is CASNPRRTSGSYNEQFF. In DNA form, the CDR3 reads TGTGCCAGCAACCCCCGGCGGACTAGCGGCTCCTACAATGAGCAGTTCTTC. Looking up the rest from reference TRBV5-4 and TRBJ2-1 gives the full variable domain: ETGVTQSPTHLIKTRGQQVTLRCSSQSGHNTVSWYQQALGQGPQFIFQYYREEENGRGNFPPRFSGLQFPNYSSELNVNALELDDSALYLCASNPRRTSGSYNEQFFGPGTRLTVL.